A single sample gave rise to the 2 T cell receptor beta chains below, sequenced in a study of T cell responses to AZD1222 COVID-19 vaccine. Clones were sequenced by immunoSEQ multiplex PCR, and TCRdb holds only the in-frame ones, with some missing. The repertoire holds 150,000 to 200,000 clones, with approximately 90% as singletons. Sequencing used peripheral blood, obtained on day 0 of AZD1222 vaccination. These receptors came from an adult in good health.

This rearrangement joins TRBV6-2 or TRBV6-3 to TRBJ1-5, with TRBD1 matching 11 bases. The J segment lost 2 bases and the V segment lost 4 bases, leaving 4 bases of the junction unmatched. Germline assignment: CDR1 MNHEY and CDR2 SVGEGT. The CDR3 loop spans 16 amino acids. The CDR3 loop reads CASSLGGQGGNQPQHF. The CDR3 bases are TGTGCCAGCAGTTTAGGGGGACAGGGGGGCAATCAGCCCCAGCATTTT.

As concerns this clone: This specimen includes other DNA sequences encoding the same CDR3. The chain links TRBV7-9 to TRBJ2-7; 8 nucleotides align to TRBD1. V was pared by 5 bases and J by 3 bases, with 6 bases of the junction left unmatched. This CDR3 is built from 14 residues. Germline CDR1 reads SEHNR; CDR2 reads FQNEAQ (reference sequence). This CDR3 is CASSPGTGIYEQYF. CDR3 in DNA: TGTGCCAGCAGCCCCGGGACAGGAATCTACGAGCAGTACTTC.